This TCR beta chain originates from a study of cytomegalovirus exposure and HLA in healthy donors. Study as a whole: Some 91 million unique TCRs from HLA-typed donors were held in an early release of data. Study results and limitations: The study had only CMV serostatus as immune exposure information. Associated with cytomegalovirus, according to the listing, were fewer than 200 TCR beta chains.

The PCR used 60 Vbeta and 13 Jbeta primers. This table comes from immunoSEQ multiplex PCR, and its TCRdb copy is limited to in-frame clones, with some not included. The sample includes 100,000 to 150,000 clones, roughly 80% of them seen just once. Regarding this clone: Antigen specificity is unknown.

V dropped 0 bases and J dropped 2 bases, with 14 bases sitting between them. The CDR3 is 17 amino acids. CDR1 and CDR2 (germline): LGHNA, YSLEER. The V call is TRBV4-3, the J call TRBJ1-5; D remains unclear. The sequence was obtained from a young man in good health and CMV-seropositive. The source material was PBMCs. The CDR3 here is CASSQDPSPTGNQPQHF. In DNA, the CDR3 is TGCGCCAGCAGCCAAGACCCGTCCCCCACGGGCAATCAGCCCCAGCATTTT.